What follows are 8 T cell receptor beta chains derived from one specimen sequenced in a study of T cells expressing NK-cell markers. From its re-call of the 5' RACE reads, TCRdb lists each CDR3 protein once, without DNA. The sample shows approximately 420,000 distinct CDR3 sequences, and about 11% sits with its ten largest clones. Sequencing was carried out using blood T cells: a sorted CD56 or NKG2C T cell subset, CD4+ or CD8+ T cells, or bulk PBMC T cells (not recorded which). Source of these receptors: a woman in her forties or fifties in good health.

CDR3 sequence reads: CATSDPSRRGYGNEQFF. This rearrangement joins TRBV24-1 to TRBJ2-1; with no DNA, the TCRdb D assignment of TRBD2 cannot be verified. Germline values: CDR1 KGHDR, CDR2 SFDVKD. The CDR3 is made up of 17 amino acids.

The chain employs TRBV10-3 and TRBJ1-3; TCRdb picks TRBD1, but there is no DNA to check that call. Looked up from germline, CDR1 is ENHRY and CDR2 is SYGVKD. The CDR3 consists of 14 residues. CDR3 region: CAAAGQGAGNTIYF.

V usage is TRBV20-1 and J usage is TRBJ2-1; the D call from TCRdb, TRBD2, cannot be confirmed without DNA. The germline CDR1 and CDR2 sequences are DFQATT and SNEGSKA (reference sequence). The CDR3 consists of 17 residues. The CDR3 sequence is CSARSGLAGRSYNEQFF.

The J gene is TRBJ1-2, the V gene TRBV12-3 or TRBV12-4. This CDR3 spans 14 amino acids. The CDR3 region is CASSLWRLTDGYTF.

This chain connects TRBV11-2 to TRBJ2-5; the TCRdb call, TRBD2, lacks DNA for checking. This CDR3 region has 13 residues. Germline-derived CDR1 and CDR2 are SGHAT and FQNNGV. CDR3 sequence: CASSPGLKETQYF. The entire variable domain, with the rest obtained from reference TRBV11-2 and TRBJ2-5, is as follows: EAGVAQSPRYKIIEKRQSVAFWCNPISGHATLYWYQQILGQGPKLLIQFQNNGVVDDSQLPKDRFSAERLKGVDSTLKIQPAKLEDSAVYLCASSPGLKETQYFGPGTRLLVL.

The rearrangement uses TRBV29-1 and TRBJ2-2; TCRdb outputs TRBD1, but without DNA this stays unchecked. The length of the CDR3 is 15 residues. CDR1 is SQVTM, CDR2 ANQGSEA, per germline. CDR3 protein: CSGTIGTVHGGELFF.

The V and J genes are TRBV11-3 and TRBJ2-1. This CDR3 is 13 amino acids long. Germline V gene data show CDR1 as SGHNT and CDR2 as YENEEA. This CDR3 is CASSLVSGDEQFF.

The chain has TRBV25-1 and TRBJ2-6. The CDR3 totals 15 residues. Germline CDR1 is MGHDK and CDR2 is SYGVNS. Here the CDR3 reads CASQTDSTGANVLTF.